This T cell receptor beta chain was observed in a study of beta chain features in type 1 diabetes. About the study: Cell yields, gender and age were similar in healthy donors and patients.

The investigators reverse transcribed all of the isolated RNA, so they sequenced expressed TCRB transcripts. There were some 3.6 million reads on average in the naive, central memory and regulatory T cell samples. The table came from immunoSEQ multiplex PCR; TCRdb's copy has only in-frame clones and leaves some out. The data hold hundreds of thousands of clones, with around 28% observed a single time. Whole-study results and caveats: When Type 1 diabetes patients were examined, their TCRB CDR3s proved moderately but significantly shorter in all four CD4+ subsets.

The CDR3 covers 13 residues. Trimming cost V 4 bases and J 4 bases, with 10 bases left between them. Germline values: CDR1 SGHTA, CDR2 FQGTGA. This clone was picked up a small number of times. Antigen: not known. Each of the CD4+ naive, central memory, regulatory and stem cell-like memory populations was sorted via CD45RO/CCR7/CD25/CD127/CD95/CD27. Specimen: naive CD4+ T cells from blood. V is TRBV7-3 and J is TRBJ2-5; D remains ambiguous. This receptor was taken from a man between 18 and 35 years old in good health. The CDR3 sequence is CASSSQGRETQYF. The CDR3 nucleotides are TGTGCCAGCAGCTCCCAAGGGCGAGAGACCCAGTACTTC.